This is a list of T cell receptor beta chains from one sample in a study of cytomegalovirus exposure and HLA in healthy donors. The data were produced by immunoSEQ multiplex PCR, yet TCRdb's version contains in-frame clones alone and is incomplete. The data show about 140,000 clones, more than 70% seen once. The sample taken for sequencing was PBMCs. The receptors stem from a man aged 50-60 years in good health and CMV-seronegative. Each CDR3 is given with its conserved first and last residue. Fields, in order: J gene, D gene, V gene, clone size, CDR3 protein, CDR3 DNA. A D gene is named only where the DNA matches it firmly. Size is stated for part of the rows, as once, few or many counts, or as a class when the clone is expanded.

TRBJ2-1 | TRBD2 | TRBV7-9 | - | CASSLGEGSGVSSYNEQFF | TGTGCCAGCAGCTTGGGGGAGGGCAGCGGGGTTTCTTCCTACAATGAGCAGTTCTTC
TRBJ1-1 | - | TRBV28 | once | CASSLLQTEAFF | TGTGCCAGCAGTTTACTCCAGACTGAAGCTTTCTTT
TRBJ2-6 | - | TRBV19 | - | CASSASAGANVLTF | TGTGCCAGTAGTGCTAGCGCCGGGGCCAACGTCCTGACTTTC
TRBJ2-1 | TRBD1 | TRBV12-5 | - | CASGLVTGGSEQFF | TGTGCTAGTGGTTTGGTCACAGGGGGCAGTGAGCAGTTCTTC
TRBJ1-2 | - | TRBV18 | - | CASSPQGRTGRGMTYGYTF | TGTGCCAGCTCACCCCAGGGTAGGACCGGAAGGGGGATGACCTATGGCTACACCTTC
TRBJ2-3 | - | TRBV30 | - | CAWSELGGRDTQYF | TGTGCCTGGAGTGAATTAGGGGGTAGAGATACGCAGTATTTT
TRBJ1-6 | - | TRBV6-5 | - | CASTSGLANSPLHF | TGTGCCAGCACCTCGGGACTGGCTAATTCACCCCTCCACTTT
TRBJ2-7 | - | TRBV10-2 | - | CASSEYSEQYF | TGCGCCAGCAGTGAGTATAGCGAGCAGTACTTC
TRBJ2-3 | - | TRBV7-6 | once | CASSLGASTDTQYF | TGTGCCAGCAGCTTAGGAGCTAGCACAGATACGCAGTATTTT
TRBJ2-7 | - | TRBV7-3 | - | CASSLFDGGSYEQYF | TGTGCCAGCAGCTTATTTGACGGCGGATCCTACGAGCAGTACTTC
TRBJ1-6 | - | TRBV5-1 | - | CASSLGTGSNDSPLHF | TGCGCCAGCAGCTTGGGCACAGGGTCGAATGATTCACCCCTCCACTTT
TRBJ1-1 | - | TRBV19 | - | CASTPTGVTEAFF | TGTGCCAGTACCCCGACCGGGGTGACTGAAGCTTTCTTT
TRBJ2-3 | - | TRBV5-1 | - | CASSLQGFSSTDTQYF | TGCGCCAGCAGCTTGCAGGGGTTTTCTAGCACAGATACGCAGTATTTT
TRBJ1-3 | TRBD1 | TRBV9 | - | CASSVVGDRGVNTIYF | TGTGCCAGCAGCGTAGTAGGAGACAGGGGAGTAAACACCATATATTTT
TRBJ1-2 | - | TRBV5-4 | - | CASSLVGGVAYGYTF | TGTGCCAGCAGCTTGGTGGGAGGGGTGGCCTATGGCTACACCTTC
TRBJ2-1 | - | TRBV7-6 | - | CASSPLVGGSYNEQFF | TGTGCCAGCAGCCCCCTCGTGGGGGGCTCCTACAATGAGCAGTTCTTC
TRBJ2-3 | - | TRBV13 | - | CASSIRTAALTDTQYF | TGTGCCAGCAGCATTCGGACAGCCGCTTTAACAGATACGCAGTATTTT
TRBJ1-4 | - | TRBV5-6 | once | CASSLMGGSQLFF | TGTGCCAGCAGCTTGATGGGGGGATCGCAACTGTTTTTT
TRBJ2-7 | TRBD1 | TRBV6-5 | - | CASRPTGNSYEQYF | TGTGCCAGCAGACCGACAGGGAACTCCTACGAGCAGTACTTC
TRBJ1-1 | TRBD1 | TRBV5-4 | - | CASRAGGEFGNTEAFF | TGTGCCAGCAGAGCAGGGGGTGAGTTTGGGAACACTGAAGCTTTCTTT
TRBJ2-5 | TRBD1 | TRBV2 | - | CASSEGQGGWETQYF | TGTGCCAGCAGTGAGGGACAGGGGGGGTGGGAGACCCAGTACTTC
TRBJ2-3 | TRBD2 | TRBV6-1 | - | CASSERLAGDTQYF | TGTGCCAGCAGTGAACGACTAGCGGGGGATACGCAGTATTTT